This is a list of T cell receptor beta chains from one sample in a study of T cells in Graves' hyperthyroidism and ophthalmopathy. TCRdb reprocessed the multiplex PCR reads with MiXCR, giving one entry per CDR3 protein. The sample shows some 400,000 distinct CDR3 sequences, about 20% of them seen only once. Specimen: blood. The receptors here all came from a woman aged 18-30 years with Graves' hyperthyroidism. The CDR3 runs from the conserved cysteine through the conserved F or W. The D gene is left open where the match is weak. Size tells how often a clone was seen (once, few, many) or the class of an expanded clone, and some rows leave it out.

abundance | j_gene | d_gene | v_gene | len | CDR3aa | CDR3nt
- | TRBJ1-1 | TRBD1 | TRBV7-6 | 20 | CASSLGRARTRRGRATEAFF | TGTGCCAGCAGCTTAGGGAGAGCGCGTACCCGGAGGGGGCGGGCCACTGAAGCTTTCTTT
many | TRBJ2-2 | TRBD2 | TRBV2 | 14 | CASSSGLATGELFF | TGTGCCAGCAGCTCGGGACTAGCCACCGGGGAGCTGTTTTTT
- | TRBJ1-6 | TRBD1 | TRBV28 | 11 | CASRDRSPLHF | TGTGCCAGTAGGGACAGATCACCCCTCCACTTT
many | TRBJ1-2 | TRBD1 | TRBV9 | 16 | CASSVGSWTGIYGYTF | TGTGCCAGCAGCGTAGGATCCTGGACAGGAATCTATGGCTACACCTTC
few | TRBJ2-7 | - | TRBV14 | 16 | CASSRSGAPRPYEQYF | TGTGCCAGCAGCCGATCGGGAGCTCCGAGGCCCTACGAGCAGTACTTC
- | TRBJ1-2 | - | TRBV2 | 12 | CASTRAGGGYTF | TGTGCCAGCACCCGGGCCGGGGGCGGCTACACCTTC
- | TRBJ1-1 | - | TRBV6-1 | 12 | CASRPRNTEAFF | TGTGCCAGCCGGCCAAGGAACACTGAAGCTTTCTTT
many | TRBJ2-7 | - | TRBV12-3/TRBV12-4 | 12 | CASTLEGYEQYF | TGTGCCAGCACCCTCGAGGGTTACGAGCAGTACTTC
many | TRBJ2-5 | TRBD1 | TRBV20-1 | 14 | CSAGTGGAVGTQYF | TGCAGTGCCGGGACAGGGGGCGCAGTGGGGACCCAGTACTTC
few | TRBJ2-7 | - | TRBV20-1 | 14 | CSARGTVSSYEQYF | TGCAGTGCTAGAGGGACGGTGAGCTCCTACGAGCAGTACTTC
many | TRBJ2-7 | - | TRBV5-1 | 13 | CASSFLGSYEQYF | TGCGCCAGCAGCTTCTTGGGATCCTACGAGCAGTACTTC
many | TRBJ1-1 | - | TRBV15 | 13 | CATSVDRNTEAFF | TGTGCCACCAGCGTCGACAGGAACACTGAAGCTTTCTTT
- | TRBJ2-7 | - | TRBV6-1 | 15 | CASSDEVGQRYEQYF | TGTGCCAGCAGTGACGAGGTAGGACAGAGATACGAGCAGTACTTC
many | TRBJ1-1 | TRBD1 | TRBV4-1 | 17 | CASSSNTRGRMSAEAFF | TGCGCCAGCAGCTCAAACACCAGGGGGCGTATGTCCGCTGAAGCTTTCTTT
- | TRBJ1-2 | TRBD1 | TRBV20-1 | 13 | CSARTTGGLGYTF | TGCAGTGCTCGAACGACAGGGGGCCTTGGCTACACCTTC
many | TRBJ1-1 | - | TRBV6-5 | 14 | CASSYSSVNTEAFF | TGTGCCAGCAGTTACTCATCAGTCAACACTGAAGCTTTCTTT